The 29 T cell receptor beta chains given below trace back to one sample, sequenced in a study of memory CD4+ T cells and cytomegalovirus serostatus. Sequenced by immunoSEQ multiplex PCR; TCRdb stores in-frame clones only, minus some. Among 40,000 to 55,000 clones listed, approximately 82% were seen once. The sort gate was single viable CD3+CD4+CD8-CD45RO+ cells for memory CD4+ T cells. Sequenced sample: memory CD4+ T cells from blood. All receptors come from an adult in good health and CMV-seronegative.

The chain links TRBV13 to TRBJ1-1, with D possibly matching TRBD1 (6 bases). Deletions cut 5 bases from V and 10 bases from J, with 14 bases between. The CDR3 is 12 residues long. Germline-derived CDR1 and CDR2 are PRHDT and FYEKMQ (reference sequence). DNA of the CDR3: TGTGCCAGCAGCCAACAGGGTTTCGGAGCTTTCTTT. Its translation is CASSQQGFGAFF.

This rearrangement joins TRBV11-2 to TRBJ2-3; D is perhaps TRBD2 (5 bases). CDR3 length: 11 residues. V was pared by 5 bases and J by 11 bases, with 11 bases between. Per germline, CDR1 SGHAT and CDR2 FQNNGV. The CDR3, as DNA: TGTGCCAGCAGCGAGGGTCCTATGCAGTATTTT. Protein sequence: CASSEGPMQYF.

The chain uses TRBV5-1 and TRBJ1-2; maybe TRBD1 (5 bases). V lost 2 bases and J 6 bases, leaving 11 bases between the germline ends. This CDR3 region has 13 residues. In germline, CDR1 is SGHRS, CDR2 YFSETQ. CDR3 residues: CASSFRGAHGYTF. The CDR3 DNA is TGCGCCAGCAGCTTTCGCGGGGCCCATGGCTACACCTTC.

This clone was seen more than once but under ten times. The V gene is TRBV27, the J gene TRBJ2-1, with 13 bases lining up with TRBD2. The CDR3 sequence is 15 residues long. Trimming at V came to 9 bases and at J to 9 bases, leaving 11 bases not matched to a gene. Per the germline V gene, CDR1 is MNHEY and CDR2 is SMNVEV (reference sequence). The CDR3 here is CASKAGTSGVLEQFF. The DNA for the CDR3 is TGTGCCAGTAAAGCCGGGACTAGCGGGGTCCTTGAGCAGTTCTTC.

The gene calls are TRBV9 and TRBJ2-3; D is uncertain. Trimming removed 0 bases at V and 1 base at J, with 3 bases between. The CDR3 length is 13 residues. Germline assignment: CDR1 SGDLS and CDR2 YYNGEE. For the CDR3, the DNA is TGTGCCAGCAGCGTAGACCGCACAGATACGCAGTATTTT. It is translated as CASSVDRTDTQYF.

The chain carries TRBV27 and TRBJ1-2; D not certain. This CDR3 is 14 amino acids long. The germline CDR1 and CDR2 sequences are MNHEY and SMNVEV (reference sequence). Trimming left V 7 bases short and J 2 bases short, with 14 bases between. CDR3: CASKRDPLNYGYTF. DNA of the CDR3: TGTGCCAGCAAGAGGGATCCCTTAAACTATGGCTACACCTTC.

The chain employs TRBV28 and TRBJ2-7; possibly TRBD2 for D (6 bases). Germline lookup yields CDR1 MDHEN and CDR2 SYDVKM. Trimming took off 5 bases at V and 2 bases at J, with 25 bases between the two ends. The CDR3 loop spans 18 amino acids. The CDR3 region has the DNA TGTGCCAGCAGTCTGACCCCCGGACGGCGGAGGGCAGCCTACGAGCAGTACTTC. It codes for CASSLTPGRRRAAYEQYF.

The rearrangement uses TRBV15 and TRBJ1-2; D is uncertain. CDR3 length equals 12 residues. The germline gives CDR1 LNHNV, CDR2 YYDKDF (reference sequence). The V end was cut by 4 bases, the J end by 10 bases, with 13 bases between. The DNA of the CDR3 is TGTGCCACCAGCACTGAAAGGGTCGACTACACCTTC. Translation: CATSTERVDYTF. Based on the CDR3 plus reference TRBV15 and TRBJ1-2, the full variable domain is DAMVIQNPRYQVTQFGKPVTLSCSQTLNHNVMYWYQQKSSQAPKLLFHYYDKDFNNEADTPDNFQSRRPNTSFCFLDIRSPGLGDTAMYLCATSTERVDYTFGSGTRLTVV.

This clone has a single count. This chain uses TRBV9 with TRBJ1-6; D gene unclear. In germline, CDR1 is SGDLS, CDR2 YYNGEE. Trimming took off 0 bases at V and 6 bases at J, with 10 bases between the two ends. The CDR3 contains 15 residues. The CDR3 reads CASSVVGSPNSPLHF. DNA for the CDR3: TGTGCCAGCAGCGTAGTAGGCAGCCCTAATTCACCCCTCCACTTT.

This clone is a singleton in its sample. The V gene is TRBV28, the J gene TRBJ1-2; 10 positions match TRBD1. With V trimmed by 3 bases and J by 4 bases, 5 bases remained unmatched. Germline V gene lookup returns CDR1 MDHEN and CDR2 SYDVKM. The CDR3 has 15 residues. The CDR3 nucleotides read TGTGCCAGCAGTTTCCGGGACAGGGGTATCTATGGCTACACCTTC. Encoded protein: CASSFRDRGIYGYTF.

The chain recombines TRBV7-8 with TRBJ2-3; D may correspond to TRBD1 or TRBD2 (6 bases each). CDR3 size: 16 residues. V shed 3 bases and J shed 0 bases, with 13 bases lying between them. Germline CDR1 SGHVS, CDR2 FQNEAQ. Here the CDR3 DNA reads TGTGCCAGCAGCTTGCCCCCGGGGGCTAGCACAGATACGCAGTATTTT. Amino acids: CASSLPPGASTDTQYF.

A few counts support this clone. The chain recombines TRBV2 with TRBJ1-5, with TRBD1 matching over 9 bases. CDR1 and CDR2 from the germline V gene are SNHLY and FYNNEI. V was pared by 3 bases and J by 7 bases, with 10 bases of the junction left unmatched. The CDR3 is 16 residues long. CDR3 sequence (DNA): TGTGCCAGCAGTGACACATCACGGGGGACAGGGCAGCCCCAGCATTTT. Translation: CASSDTSRGTGQPQHF.

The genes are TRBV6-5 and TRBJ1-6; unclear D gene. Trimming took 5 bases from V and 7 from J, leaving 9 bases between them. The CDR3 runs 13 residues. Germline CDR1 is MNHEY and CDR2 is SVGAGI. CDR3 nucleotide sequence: TGTGCCAGCAGTGGGCAGCCGAATTCACCCCTCCACTTT. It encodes CASSGQPNSPLHF.

The CDR3 DNA sequence: TGTGCCAGCAGCCCCGGGGTTCAAGGGGAGCAGTTCTTC. It encodes CASSPGVQGEQFF. The rearrangement uses TRBV7-3 and TRBJ2-1; possibly TRBD2 for D (5 bases). In germline, CDR1 is SGHTA, CDR2 FQGTGA. The CDR3 has 13 residues. Trimming took off 5 bases at V and 10 bases at J, with 15 bases between the two ends.

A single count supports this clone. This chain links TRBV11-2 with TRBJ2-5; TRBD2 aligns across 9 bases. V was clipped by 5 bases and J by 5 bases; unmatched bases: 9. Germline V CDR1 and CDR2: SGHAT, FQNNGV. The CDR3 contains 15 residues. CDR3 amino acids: CASSQRGSGGETQYF. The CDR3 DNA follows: TGTGCCAGCAGCCAGCGTGGCAGCGGGGGGGAGACCCAGTACTTC.

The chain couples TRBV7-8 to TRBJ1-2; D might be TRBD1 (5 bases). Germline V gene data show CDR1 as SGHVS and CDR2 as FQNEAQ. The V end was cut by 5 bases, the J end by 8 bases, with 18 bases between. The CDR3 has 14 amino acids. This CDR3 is CASSPRDGMVGYTF. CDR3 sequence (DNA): TGTGCCAGCAGCCCCAGGGACGGGATGGTAGGCTACACCTTC. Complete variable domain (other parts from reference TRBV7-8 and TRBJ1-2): GAGVSQSPRYKVAKRGQDVALRCDPISGHVSLFWYQQALGQGPEFLTYFQNEAQLDKSGLPSDRFFAERPEGSVSTLKIQRTQQEDSAVYLCASSPRDGMVGYTFGSGTRLTVV.

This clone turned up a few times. CDR3 nucleotide sequence: TGCGCCAGCAGCCAGGAAGAGAACACTGAAGCTTTCTTT. Its translation: CASSQEENTEAFF. The chain carries TRBV4-1 and TRBJ1-1; no reliable D call. This CDR3 is 13 amino acids long. Trimming removed 3 bases from V and 1 base from J, with 6 bases in between. The germline gives CDR1 MGHRA, CDR2 YSYEKL.

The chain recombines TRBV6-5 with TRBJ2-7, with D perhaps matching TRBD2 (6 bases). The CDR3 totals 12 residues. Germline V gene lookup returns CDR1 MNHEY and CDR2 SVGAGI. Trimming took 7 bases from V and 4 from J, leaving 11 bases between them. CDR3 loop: CASMSRGYEQYF. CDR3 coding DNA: TGTGCCAGCATGTCGCGGGGTTACGAGCAGTACTTC.

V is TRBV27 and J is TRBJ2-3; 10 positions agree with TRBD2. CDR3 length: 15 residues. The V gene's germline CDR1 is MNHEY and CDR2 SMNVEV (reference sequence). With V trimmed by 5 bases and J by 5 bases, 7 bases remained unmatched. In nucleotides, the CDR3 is TGTGCCAGCAGTGACCCGGGACTAGCGAAAGATACGCAGTATTTT. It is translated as CASSDPGLAKDTQYF.

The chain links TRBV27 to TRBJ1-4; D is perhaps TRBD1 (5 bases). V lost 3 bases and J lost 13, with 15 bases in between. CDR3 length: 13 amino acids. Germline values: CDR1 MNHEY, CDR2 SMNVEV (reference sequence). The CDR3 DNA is TGTGCCAGCAGTTTTATGACAGCGGGGAGACTGTTTTTT. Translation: CASSFMTAGRLFF.

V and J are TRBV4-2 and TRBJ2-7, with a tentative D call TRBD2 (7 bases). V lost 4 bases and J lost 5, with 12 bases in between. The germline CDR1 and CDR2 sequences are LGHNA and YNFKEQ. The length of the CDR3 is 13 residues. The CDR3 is CASSREGGHEQYF. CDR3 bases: TGTGCCAGCAGCCGGGAGGGGGGCCACGAGCAGTACTTC.

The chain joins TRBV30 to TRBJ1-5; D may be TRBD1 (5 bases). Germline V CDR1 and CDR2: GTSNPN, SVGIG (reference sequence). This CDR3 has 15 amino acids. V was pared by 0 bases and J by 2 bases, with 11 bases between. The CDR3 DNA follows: TGTGCCTGGAGTGTAACCGCCAGGGGCAATCAGCCCCAGCATTTT. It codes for CAWSVTARGNQPQHF.

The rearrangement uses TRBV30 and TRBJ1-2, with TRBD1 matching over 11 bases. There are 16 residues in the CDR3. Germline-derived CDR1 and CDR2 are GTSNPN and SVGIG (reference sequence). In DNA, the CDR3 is TGTGCACGGAACGGACAGGGGGCGGTAGAAGGGTATGGCTACACCTTC. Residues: CARNGQGAVEGYGYTF.

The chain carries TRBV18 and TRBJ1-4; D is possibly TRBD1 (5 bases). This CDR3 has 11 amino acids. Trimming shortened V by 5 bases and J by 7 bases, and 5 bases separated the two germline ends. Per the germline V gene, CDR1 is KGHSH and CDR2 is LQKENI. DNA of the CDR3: TGTGCCAGCTCAGGGGGTGAAAAACTGTTTTTT. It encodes CASSGGEKLFF.

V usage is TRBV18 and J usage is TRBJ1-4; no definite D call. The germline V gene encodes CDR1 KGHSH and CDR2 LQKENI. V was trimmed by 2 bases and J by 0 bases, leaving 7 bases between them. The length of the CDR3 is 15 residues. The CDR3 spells CASSPGISTNEKLFF. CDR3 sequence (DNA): TGTGCCAGCTCACCAGGCATTTCAACTAATGAAAAACTGTTTTTT. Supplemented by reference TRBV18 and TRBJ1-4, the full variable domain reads NAGVMQNPRHLVRRRGQEARLRCSPMKGHSHVYWYRQLPEEGLKFMVYLQKENIIDESGMPKERFSAEFPKEGPSILRIQQVVRGDSAAYFCASSPGISTNEKLFFGSGTQLSVL.

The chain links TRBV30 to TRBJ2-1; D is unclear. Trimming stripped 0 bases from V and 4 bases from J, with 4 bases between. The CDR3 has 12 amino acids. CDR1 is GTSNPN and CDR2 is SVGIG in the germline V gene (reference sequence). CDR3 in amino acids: CAWSVMYNEQFF. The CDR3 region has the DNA TGTGCCTGGAGTGTAATGTACAATGAGCAGTTCTTC.

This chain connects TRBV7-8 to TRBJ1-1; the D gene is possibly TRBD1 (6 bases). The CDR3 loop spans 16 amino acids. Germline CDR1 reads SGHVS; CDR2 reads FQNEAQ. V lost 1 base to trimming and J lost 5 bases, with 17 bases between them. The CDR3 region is CASSLGAGGQGTEAFF. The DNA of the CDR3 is TGTGCCAGCAGCTTAGGGGCCGGCGGGCAGGGGACTGAAGCTTTCTTT.

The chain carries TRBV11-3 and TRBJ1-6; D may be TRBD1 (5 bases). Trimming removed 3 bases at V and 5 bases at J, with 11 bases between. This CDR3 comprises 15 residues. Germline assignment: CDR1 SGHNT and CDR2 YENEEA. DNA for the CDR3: TGTGCCAGCAGCTTCAGGGTGTCCCATAATTCACCCCTCCACTTT. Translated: CASSFRVSHNSPLHF.

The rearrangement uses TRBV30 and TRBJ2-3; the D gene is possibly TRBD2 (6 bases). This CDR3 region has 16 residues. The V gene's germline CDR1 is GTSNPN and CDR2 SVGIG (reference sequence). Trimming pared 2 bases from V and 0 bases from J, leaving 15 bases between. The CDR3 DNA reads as TGTGCCTGGAGTTTGGGCGGGGCAACTAGCACAGATACGCAGTATTTT. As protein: CAWSLGGATSTDTQYF.